The clone carrying this TCR beta chain was seen a few times. PCR was performed a second time for about 7 to 11 cycles using a sample-barcoded 5' primer and a J-beta primer mix. A single record per CDR3 protein comes from TCRdb applying MiXCR to the 5' RACE reads. The sample carries some 290,000 distinct CDR3 sequences, roughly 29% recorded once. This sample stems from a study of blood T cells in healthy people across ages. Sequencing was carried out using blood. The TCR comes from a woman aged 70-85 years in good health.

CDR3 region: CSAGWGTSEETQYF. Written as DNA, the CDR3 is TGCAGCGCCGGTTGGGGGACATCGGAAGAGACCCAGTACTTC. The V gene is TRBV29-1, the J gene TRBJ2-5; a possible D gene is TRBD1 (6 bases). V was shortened by 7 bases and J by 3 bases, with 18 bases between the two germline ends. Germline V CDR1 and CDR2: SQVTM, ANQGSEA. The CDR3 spans 14 residues. The full variable domain, with the rest looked up from reference TRBV29-1 and TRBJ2-5, is SAVISQKPSRDICQRGTSLTIQCQVDSQVTMMFWYRQQPGQSLTLIATANQGSEATYESGFVIDKFPISRPNLTFSTLTVSNMSPEDSSIYLCSAGWGTSEETQYFGPGTRLLVL.